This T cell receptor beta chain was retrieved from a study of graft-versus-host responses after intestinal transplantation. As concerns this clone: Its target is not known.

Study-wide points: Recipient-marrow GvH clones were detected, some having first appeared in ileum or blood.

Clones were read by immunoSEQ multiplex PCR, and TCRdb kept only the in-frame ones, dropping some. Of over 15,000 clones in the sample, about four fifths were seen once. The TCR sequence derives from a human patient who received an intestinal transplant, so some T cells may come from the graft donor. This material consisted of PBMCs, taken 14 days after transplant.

The CDR3 region has the DNA TGTGCCAGCAGTTTATTAGCTGTTAGCACAGATACGCAGTATTTT. Amino acid sequence: CASSLLAVSTDTQYF. V usage is TRBV27 and J usage is TRBJ2-3; D is ambiguous. V lost 1 base, J lost 0 bases, and 8 bases lay in between. This CDR3 is 15 amino acids long. Germline loops: CDR1 MNHEY, CDR2 SMNVEV (reference sequence).